The 4 T cell receptor beta chains given below trace back to one sample, sequenced in a study of human T cells and chemical hapten exposure. Time point of the sample: patch test 2, 6 weeks after DPC sensitization. Treatment reported: therapeutic diphenylcyclopropenone sensitization with weekly scalp DPC. TCRdb reprocessed the RACE reads with MiXCR, giving one entry per CDR3 protein. The top ten hold around 1.4% of the sample, which has about 140,000 distinct CDR3 sequences, about 11% seen once. Sequenced here: whole blood, sampled in connection with sensitization to the hapten diphenylcyclopropenone (DPC). These receptors were collected from a woman between 45 and 60 years old with alopecia areata. Some clones in this sample may be carry-over from other donors' samples.

This clonotype turned up a few times. The chain uses TRBV29-1 and TRBJ2-7; tentatively, D is TRBD2 (5 bases). Germline loops: CDR1 SQVTM, CDR2 ANQGSEA. V lost 4 bases, J lost 3 bases, and 7 bases lay in between. This CDR3 spans 11 amino acids. CDR3 DNA sequence: TGCAGCGTTGCCGGGAACTACGAGCAGTACTTC. As protein: CSVAGNYEQYF.

This clonotype was seen a handful of times. The rearrangement links TRBV29-1 to TRBJ1-3; no clear D. The CDR3 runs to 14 residues. Germline loops: CDR1 SQVTM, CDR2 ANQGSEA. V was clipped by 6 bases and J by 0 bases, with 12 bases between them. The CDR3, as DNA: TGCAGCGTCTCTACGCGGAACTCTGGAAACACCATATATTTT. It is translated as CSVSTRNSGNTIYF.

The chain couples TRBV6-4 to TRBJ1-5; D is undetermined. Trimming took 4 bases from V and 3 from J, leaving 7 bases between them. Germline loops: CDR1 MRHNA, CDR2 SNTAGT. This CDR3 has 13 residues. CDR3 sequence (DNA): TGTGCCAGCAGTGTACAGTACAATCAGCCCCAGCATTTT. Its protein is CASSVQYNQPQHF.

This clonotype was recorded a few times. The rearrangement links TRBV7-2 to TRBJ2-4; TRBD1 agrees at 8 bases. Germline values: CDR1 SGHTA, CDR2 FQGNSA. This CDR3 has 14 residues. V gave up 6 bases and J gave up 8 bases; unmatched junction bases: 9. This CDR3 reads CASSRQGRGDIQYF. The CDR3 bases are TGTGCCAGCAGTCGACAGGGGCGCGGGGACATTCAGTACTTC.